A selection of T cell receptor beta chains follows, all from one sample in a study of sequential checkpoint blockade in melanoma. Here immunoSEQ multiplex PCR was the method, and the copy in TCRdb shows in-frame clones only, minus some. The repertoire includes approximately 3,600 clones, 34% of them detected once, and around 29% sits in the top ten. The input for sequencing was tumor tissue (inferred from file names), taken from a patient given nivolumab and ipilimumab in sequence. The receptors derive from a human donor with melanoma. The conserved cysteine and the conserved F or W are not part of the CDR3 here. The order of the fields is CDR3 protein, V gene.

cdr3_aa: ASSPVGAGELF; v_call: TRBV7-2
cdr3_aa: ASSLEGNRDIQY; v_call: TRBV5-1
cdr3_aa: ASSLIRLAGGTSTDTQY; v_call: TRBV11-3
cdr3_aa: ASSMGDFVRGLF; v_call: TRBV19
cdr3_aa: ASKVQTGSPEAF; v_call: TRBV5-1
cdr3_aa: ASSTSGPSYEQY; v_call: TRBV5-1
cdr3_aa: ASSLGQGGNEQF; v_call: TRBV5-1
cdr3_aa: ASSIGELAGSNEQF; v_call: TRBV19
cdr3_aa: ASSYRGPFYNEQF; v_call: TRBV6-8
cdr3_aa: ASSHSNAGDTADTQY; v_call: TRBV6-8
cdr3_aa: ASSPLGQSSYEQY; v_call: TRBV14
cdr3_aa: ASSIGIVNTGELF; v_call: TRBV19
cdr3_aa: ASSPGEGWVQKAF; v_call: TRBV11-3
cdr3_aa: ASSEGGTGKASEQY; v_call: TRBV6-7
cdr3_aa: ASSYSSLTSGRNIQY; v_call: TRBV6-8
cdr3_aa: ASSPGTGSYEQY; v_call: TRBV11-3
cdr3_aa: ASSLYSTGIHEQY; v_call: TRBV11-3
cdr3_aa: ASSRQGFDEQF; v_call: TRBV7-8
cdr3_aa: SVVGGPPGYT; v_call: TRBV29-1
cdr3_aa: ASGSGTTNTGELF; v_call: TRBV19
cdr3_aa: ASTRTGQKDPGYT; v_call: TRBV28
cdr3_aa: ASRGQGGTYEQY; v_call: TRBV7-7